What follows are 31 T cell receptor beta chains derived from one specimen sequenced in a study of OX40 agonist ivuxolimab in advanced cancers. The repertoire was sequenced with immunoSEQ multiplex PCR; TCRdb's copy has only in-frame clones and lacks some. Of 50,000 to 65,000 clones in the sample, approximately 86% were seen once. The material was CD4+ or CD8+ T cells sorted from blood, obtained in a trial of the OX40 agonist ivuxolimab. Source of these receptors: an adult with an advanced solid tumor such as melanoma, head and neck, liver or kidney cancer.

The chain recombines TRBV18 with TRBJ1-6; D unresolved. Trimming shortened V by 8 bases and J by 4 bases, and 9 bases separated the two germline ends. The CDR3 extends over 13 amino acids. CDR1 KGHSH and CDR2 LQKENI come from the germline V gene. CDR3 sequence: CASKQDYNSPLHF. The CDR3 nucleotides read TGTGCCAGCAAGCAGGATTATAATTCACCCCTCCACTTT.

The chain uses TRBV30 and TRBJ2-4; no reliable D call. Germline assignment: CDR1 GTSNPN and CDR2 SVGIG (reference sequence). V lost 0 bases and J 0 bases, leaving 9 bases between the germline ends. The CDR3 extends over 15 amino acids. For the CDR3, the DNA is TGTGCCTGGAGTGTACGTCGAATAGCCAAAAACATTCAGTACTTC. This gives the protein CAWSVRRIAKNIQYF.

This chain joins TRBV18 and TRBJ2-6; the D is unclear. This CDR3 is built from 15 residues. Germline assignment: CDR1 KGHSH and CDR2 LQKENI. V lost 2 bases to trimming and J lost 0 bases, with 5 bases between them. The CDR3 protein is CASSPMNSGANVLTF. The CDR3 bases are TGTGCCAGCTCACCAATGAACTCTGGGGCCAACGTCCTGACTTTC.

The J gene is TRBJ1-3, the V gene TRBV6-5; no clear D. Deletions cut 4 bases from V and 0 bases from J, with 13 bases between. The CDR3 length is 16 residues. Germline V gene sequence: CDR1 MNHEY, CDR2 SVGAGI. CDR3 protein: CASSSPTASSGNTIYF. DNA of the CDR3: TGTGCCAGCAGTTCACCGACGGCGAGCTCTGGAAACACCATATATTTT.

This rearrangement joins TRBV4-3 to TRBJ2-1; TRBD2 might be the D (6 bases). The CDR3 runs 15 residues. The V gene lost 3 bases and the J gene lost 7 bases, with 16 bases spanning the gap. The germline V gene encodes CDR1 LGHNA and CDR2 YSLEER. The CDR3 DNA reads TGCGCCAGCAGCCACCTTGGAGGGACGGAAAATGAGCAGTTCTTC. Translated: CASSHLGGTENEQFF.

The chain recombines TRBV28 with TRBJ1-5, with D possibly matching TRBD1 (6 bases). Germline lookup yields CDR1 MDHEN and CDR2 SYDVKM. Between the trimmed V and J ends, which lost 7 bases and 0 bases, there was a span of 13 bases. CDR3 size: 15 residues. The chain's CDR3 is CASISGAGSNQPQHF. CDR3 in DNA: TGTGCCAGCATCTCGGGGGCAGGTAGCAATCAGCCCCAGCATTTT.

V usage is TRBV5-1 and J usage is TRBJ2-3; the D is unclear. Trimming cost V 0 bases and J 3 bases, with 8 bases left between them. Germline CDR1 SGHRS, CDR2 YFSETQ. The CDR3 consists of 14 residues. The CDR3 DNA sequence: TGCGCCAGCAGCTTGGGTCAAGATACAGATACGCAGTATTTT. Amino acids: CASSLGQDTDTQYF.

The sample holds one count of this clone. The chain couples TRBV30 to TRBJ1-1, with 8 bases matching TRBD1. The CDR3 loop spans 13 amino acids. Trimming at V came to 5 bases and at J to 4 bases, leaving 6 bases not matched to a gene. CDR1 and CDR2 (germline): GTSNPN, SVGIG (reference sequence). The CDR3, as DNA: TGTGCCTGGGCGAAAGGACAGGGCACTGAAGCTTTCTTT. Translated: CAWAKGQGTEAFF.

The rearrangement joins TRBV5-4 to TRBJ2-1; no definite D call. CDR3 length: 16 residues. The germline gives CDR1 SGHNT, CDR2 YYREEE (reference sequence). With 4 bases removed from V and 1 base from J, the gap between germline ends came to 15 bases. The CDR3: CASSPPGSRSYNEQFF. The CDR3 bases are TGTGCCAGCAGCCCCCCCGGAAGTCGGTCCTACAATGAGCAGTTCTTC.

The chain carries TRBV7-9 and TRBJ1-6; D might be TRBD1 (5 bases). The CDR3 consists of 15 residues. The V end lost 2 bases, the J end lost 9 bases, and 14 bases lay between the germline ends. Germline V CDR1 and CDR2: SEHNR, FQNEAQ (reference sequence). The CDR3 sequence: CASSLMGTSSSPLHF. The CDR3 nucleotides are TGTGCCAGCAGCTTAATGGGGACGTCGTCTTCACCCCTCCACTTT.

This chain uses TRBV2 with TRBJ2-7, with a weak D call TRBD2 (6 bases). Germline V gene data show CDR1 as SNHLY and CDR2 as FYNNEI. The CDR3 contains 15 residues. The ends were cut back, 1 base at V and 0 bases at J, with 10 bases in the middle. The CDR3 is CASSEGRGSSYEQYF. CDR3 coding DNA: TGTGCCAGCAGTGAAGGGCGGGGAAGCTCCTACGAGCAGTACTTC.

This sequence joins TRBV28 and TRBJ2-7; 10 nucleotides line up with TRBD2. Germline CDR1 reads MDHEN; CDR2 reads SYDVKM. The CDR3 is made up of 16 amino acids. Unmatched junction bases numbered 9, after V lost 5 bases and J lost 2 bases. The chain's CDR3 is CASSPVQLAGPYEQYF. The CDR3 coding sequence is TGTGCCAGCAGTCCGGTGCAACTAGCGGGGCCCTACGAGCAGTACTTC.

V gene TRBV9 combines with J gene TRBJ1-3; 9 bases agree with TRBD1. V lost 3 bases, J lost 8 bases, and 12 bases stayed unmatched. CDR3 length: 16 residues. CDR1 SGDLS and CDR2 YYNGEE come from the germline V gene. CDR3 bases: TGTGCCAGCAGCGCAAATACAGGGGGCGAAGGGGACACCATATATTTT. It codes for CASSANTGGEGDTIYF.

The rearrangement uses TRBV11-1 and TRBJ2-1; a weak D match, TRBD2 (7 bases). Deletions cut 4 bases from V and 10 bases from J, with 26 bases between. Germline V gives CDR1 SGHAT, CDR2 FQDESV (reference sequence). CDR3 length: 17 residues. In DNA, the CDR3 is TGTGCCAGCAGCTCGGCGGCTAGCTCAACAAGGGGGGGGGAGCAGTTCTTC. Its protein product is CASSSAASSTRGGEQFF.

The table lists this clone with a count of one. The gene calls are TRBV5-4 and TRBJ1-1, with D perhaps TRBD1 (6 bases). The CDR3 is made up of 14 amino acids. The germline CDR1 and CDR2 sequences are SGHNT and YYREEE (reference sequence). The V gene lost 2 bases and the J gene lost 5 bases, with 13 bases spanning the gap. The CDR3 nucleotides are TGTGCCAGCAGCTTCGGGGGGCCGTTTACTGAAGCTTTCTTT. It encodes CASSFGGPFTEAFF.

Remarks on this clone: A junction boundary mismatches the germline segment, possibly from a read error. The chain uses TRBV7-6 and TRBJ1-1; the D gene is possibly TRBD1 (5 bases). Germline V gives CDR1 SGHVS, CDR2 FNYEAQ. The CDR3 covers 14 residues. Here the CDR3 DNA reads TGTGCCAGCAGCTTATTCGGGGACGGCGCTGACGCTTTCTTT. Protein product: CASSLFGDGADAFF.

This clone was seen a handful of times. The genes are TRBV28 and TRBJ1-1; possible D gene TRBD1, 6 bases. CDR1 and CDR2 from the germline V gene are MDHEN and SYDVKM. The CDR3 length is 11 residues. The V end lost 2 bases, the J end lost 12 bases, and 10 bases lay between the germline ends. Here the CDR3 DNA reads TGTGCCAGCAGTTTACGGACAGATCCTTTCTTT. Protein product: CASSLRTDPFF. The complete variable domain, with remaining parts taken from reference TRBV28 and TRBJ1-1, reads DVKVTQSSRYLVKRTGEKVFLECVQDMDHENMFWYRQDPGLGLRLIYFSYDVKMKEKGDIPEGYSVSREKKERFSLILESASTNQTSMYLCASSLRTDPFFGQGTRLTVV.

V and J are TRBV27 and TRBJ2-1; 7 nucleotides line up with TRBD1. Trimming removed 3 bases from V and 8 bases from J; junction bases left unmatched: 7. Germline loops: CDR1 MNHEY, CDR2 SMNVEV (reference sequence). The CDR3 contains 14 residues. The CDR3 bases are TGTGCCAGCAGTTTCCTGACAGGGACAGATGAGCAGTTCTTC. This gives the protein CASSFLTGTDEQFF.

This clone appeared a single time. V gene TRBV25-1 combines with J gene TRBJ2-5; 12 bases are shared with TRBD1. The CDR3 is made up of 16 amino acids. Trimming removed 5 bases from V and 5 bases from J; junction bases left unmatched: 9. Per germline, CDR1 MGHDK and CDR2 SYGVNS. CDR3 nucleotide sequence: TGTGCCAGCAGTAAAGGGACAGGGGGCGTGTTGGAGACCCAGTACTTC. It encodes CASSKGTGGVLETQYF.

This clone was seen a few times. The CDR3 nucleotides are TGTGCCAGCAGCTCAACGGGGGGACAGGGGACTAACTATGGCTACACCTTC. Protein product: CASSSTGGQGTNYGYTF. This chain connects TRBV7-2 to TRBJ1-2; TRBD1 matches 10 bases. There are 17 residues in the CDR3. Trimming cost V 4 bases and J 0 bases; bases outside gene matches: 8. Germline V gene data show CDR1 as SGHTA and CDR2 as FQGNSA.

This chain uses TRBV6-6 with TRBJ1-5; no clear D. Germline values: CDR1 MNHNY, CDR2 SVGAGI (reference sequence). The CDR3 length is 13 residues. V gave up 3 bases and J gave up 4 bases, with 7 bases separating them. CDR3 protein: CASSYQINQPQHF. CDR3 nucleotides: TGTGCCAGCAGTTATCAGATAAATCAGCCCCAGCATTTT.

The CDR3 protein is CASSLEQGVGELFF. Here the CDR3 DNA reads TGTGCCAGCAGCTTGGAGCAGGGGGTCGGGGAGCTGTTTTTT. The chain employs TRBV5-5 and TRBJ2-2, with TRBD1 matching 7 bases. Trimming removed 0 bases from V and 7 bases from J; junction bases left unmatched: 3. The CDR3 sequence is 14 residues long. In germline, CDR1 is SGHKS, CDR2 YYEKEE (reference sequence).

The chain has TRBV28 and TRBJ1-2; 9 bases are a match to TRBD1. This CDR3 has 16 amino acids. Unmatched junction bases numbered 9, after V lost 2 bases and J lost 5 bases. The germline V gene has CDR1 MDHEN and CDR2 SYDVKM. CDR3 nucleotides: TGTGCCAGCAGTTTAGCACAGGGGGCTCCTTGGTATGGCTACACCTTC. Its protein is CASSLAQGAPWYGYTF.

The chain recombines TRBV28 with TRBJ1-2, with D uncertain. The CDR3 has 11 residues. Trimming pared 8 bases from V and 5 bases from J, leaving 9 bases between. Germline CDR1 MDHEN, CDR2 SYDVKM. The chain's CDR3 is CASGDKYGYTF. Here the CDR3 DNA reads TGTGCCAGCGGCGACAAGTATGGCTACACCTTC.

The rearrangement joins TRBV27 to TRBJ2-7, with a possible D match to TRBD2 (6 bases). The ends were cut back, 6 bases at V and 4 bases at J, with 10 bases in the middle. This CDR3 spans 12 amino acids. Per the germline V gene, CDR1 is MNHEY and CDR2 is SMNVEV (reference sequence). DNA for the CDR3: TGTGCCAGCAGCAGAAGCGGGTACGAGCAGTACTTC. Its protein is CASSRSGYEQYF.

The genes are TRBV27 and TRBJ2-7; no firm D call. The V gene lost 3 bases and the J gene lost 3 bases, with 9 bases spanning the gap. Germline V gene lookup returns CDR1 MNHEY and CDR2 SMNVEV (reference sequence). The CDR3 contains 13 residues. The CDR3 sequence is CASSFMGNYEQYF. The CDR3, as DNA: TGTGCCAGCAGTTTCATGGGGAACTACGAGCAGTACTTC.

The chain is built from TRBV27 and TRBJ1-2, with D possibly matching TRBD1 (5 bases). Germline CDR1 is MNHEY and CDR2 is SMNVEV (reference sequence). This CDR3 comprises 16 residues. The V end lost 3 bases, the J end lost 8 bases, and 22 bases lay between the germline ends. CDR3 in amino acids: CASSFDRNQKGTGYTF. CDR3 DNA: TGTGCCAGCAGTTTTGACAGAAACCAAAAGGGGACGGGCTACACCTTC.

This sequence joins TRBV5-1 and TRBJ2-5, with 12 bases matching TRBD2. Germline values: CDR1 SGHRS, CDR2 YFSETQ. The junction had 10 bases not matched to a gene; V was cut back by 0 bases and J by 4 bases. The CDR3 has 18 residues. The CDR3 DNA reads TGCGCCAGCAGCTTGGGGGCTAGCGGGAGGGCCAGGACAGAGACCCAGTACTTC. It yields the protein CASSLGASGRARTETQYF.

The sample holds a few counts of this clone. The rearrangement links TRBV5-1 to TRBJ1-2; 12 positions match TRBD1. Germline V lookup: CDR1 SGHRS, CDR2 YFSETQ. V was pared by 0 bases and J by 2 bases, with 2 bases of the junction left unmatched. CDR3 length: 16 residues. The CDR3 nucleotides read TGCGCCAGCAGCTTGGGTGGGACAGGGGGCAACTATGGCTACACCTTC. Residues: CASSLGGTGGNYGYTF.

The chain carries TRBV7-2 and TRBJ2-3; perhaps TRBD1 as D (5 bases). V lost 1 base and J lost 4, with 15 bases in between. From germline, CDR1 is SGHTA and CDR2 FQGNSA. This CDR3 region has 16 residues. The CDR3 DNA reads as TGTGCCAGCAGCTTAGTAGCCAGGGTTATTTCAGATACGCAGTATTTT. Its translation is CASSLVARVISDTQYF.

The chain is built from TRBV11-3 and TRBJ2-7; 8 bases line up with TRBD1. Germline CDR1 SGHNT, CDR2 YENEEA. This CDR3 spans 15 amino acids. Trimming cost V 5 bases and J 3 bases; bases outside gene matches: 9. The CDR3 DNA is TGTGCCAGCAGCACGCGACAGGGGACGGGCTACGAGCAGTACTTC. Translating it yields CASSTRQGTGYEQYF.